This T cell receptor beta chain was profiled in a study of shared clonotypes between healthy human individuals. Germline values: CDR1 SQVTM, CDR2 ANQGSEA. The CDR3 runs 15 residues. Trimming stripped 4 bases from V and 0 bases from J, with 16 bases between. Profiling relied on immunoSEQ multiplex PCR, and the TCRdb table lists in-frame clones only, not all of them. The data show millions of clones, approximately 93% seen once. Source material: naive CD4+ T cells from PBMCs. The subset here: CD45RA+ positively selected. The chain employs TRBV29-1 and TRBJ2-7; D not certain. This clonotype was sampled from a man between 18 and 29 years old in good health. Some clones in this sample may be carry-over from other donors' samples. The CDR3, as DNA: TGCAGCGTTGGCGGACGCCCGGCCAGCTCCTACGAGCAGTACTTC. It is translated as CSVGGRPASSYEQYF.